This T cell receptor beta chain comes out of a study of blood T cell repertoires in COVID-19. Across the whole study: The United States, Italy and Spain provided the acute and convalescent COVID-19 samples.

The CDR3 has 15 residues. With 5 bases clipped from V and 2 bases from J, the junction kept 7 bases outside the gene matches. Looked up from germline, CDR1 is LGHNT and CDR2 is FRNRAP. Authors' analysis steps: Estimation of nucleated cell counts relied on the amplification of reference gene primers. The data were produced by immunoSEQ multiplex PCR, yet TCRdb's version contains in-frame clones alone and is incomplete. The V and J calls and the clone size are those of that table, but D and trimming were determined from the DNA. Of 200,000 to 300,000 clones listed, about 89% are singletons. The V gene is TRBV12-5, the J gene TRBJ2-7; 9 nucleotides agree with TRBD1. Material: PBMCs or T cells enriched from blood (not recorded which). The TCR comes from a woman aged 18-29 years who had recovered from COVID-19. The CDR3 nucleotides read TGTGCTAGTGGTACACCCGGACAGGGGACCTACGAGCAGTACTTC. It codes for CASGTPGQGTYEQYF.